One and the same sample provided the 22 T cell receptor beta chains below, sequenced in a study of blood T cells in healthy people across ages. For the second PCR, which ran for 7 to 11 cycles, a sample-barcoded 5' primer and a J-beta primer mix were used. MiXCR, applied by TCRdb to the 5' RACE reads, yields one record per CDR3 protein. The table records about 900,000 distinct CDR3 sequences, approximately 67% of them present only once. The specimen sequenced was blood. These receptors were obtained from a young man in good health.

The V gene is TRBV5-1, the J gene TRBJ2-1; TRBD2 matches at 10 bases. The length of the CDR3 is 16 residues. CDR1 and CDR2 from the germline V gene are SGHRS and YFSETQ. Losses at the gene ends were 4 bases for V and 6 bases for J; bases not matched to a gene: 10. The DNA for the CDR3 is TGCGCCAGCAGCCTTACCATAGCGGGGGGCGTCAATGAGCAGTTCTTC. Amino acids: CASSLTIAGGVNEQFF. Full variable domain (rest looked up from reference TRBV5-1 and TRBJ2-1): KAGVTQTPRYLIKTRGQQVTLSCSPISGHRSVSWYQQTPGQGLQFLFEYFSETQRNKGNFPGRFSGRQFSNSRSEMNVSTLELGDSALYLCASSLTIAGGVNEQFFGPGTRLTVL.

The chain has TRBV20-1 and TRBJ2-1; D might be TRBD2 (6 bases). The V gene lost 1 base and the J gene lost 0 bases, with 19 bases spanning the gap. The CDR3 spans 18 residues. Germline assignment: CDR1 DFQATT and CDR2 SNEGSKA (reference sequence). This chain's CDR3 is CSARGPGVSGSSYNEQFF. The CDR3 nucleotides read TGCAGTGCTAGAGGCCCCGGGGTTAGCGGAAGCTCCTACAATGAGCAGTTCTTC.

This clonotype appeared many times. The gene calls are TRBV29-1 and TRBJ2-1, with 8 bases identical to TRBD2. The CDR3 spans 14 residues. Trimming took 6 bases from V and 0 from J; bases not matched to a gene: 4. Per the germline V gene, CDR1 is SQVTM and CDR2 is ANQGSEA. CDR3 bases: TGCAGCGTAGCCGGGACTAGCTCCTACAATGAGCAGTTCTTC. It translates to CSVAGTSSYNEQFF.

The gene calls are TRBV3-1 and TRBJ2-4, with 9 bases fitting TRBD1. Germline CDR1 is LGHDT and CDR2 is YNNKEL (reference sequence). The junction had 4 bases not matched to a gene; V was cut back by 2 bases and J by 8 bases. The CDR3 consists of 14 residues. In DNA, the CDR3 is TGTGCCAGCAGCCAACGGACAGGGGTAGACATTCAGTACTTC. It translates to CASSQRTGVDIQYF.

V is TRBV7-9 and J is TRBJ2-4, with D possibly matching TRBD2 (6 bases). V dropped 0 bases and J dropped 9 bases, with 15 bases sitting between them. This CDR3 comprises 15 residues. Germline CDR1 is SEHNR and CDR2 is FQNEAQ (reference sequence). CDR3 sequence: CASSLASREVTIQYF. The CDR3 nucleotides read TGTGCCAGCAGCTTAGCCAGCAGGGAGGTTACCATTCAGTACTTC.

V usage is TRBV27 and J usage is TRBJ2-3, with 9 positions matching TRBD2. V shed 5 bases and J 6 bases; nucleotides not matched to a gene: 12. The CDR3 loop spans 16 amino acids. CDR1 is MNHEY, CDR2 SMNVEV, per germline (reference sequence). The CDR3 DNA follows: TGTGCCAGCAGTCGTCACTATGGAAGCGGGGGGGATACGCAGTATTTT. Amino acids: CASSRHYGSGGDTQYF.

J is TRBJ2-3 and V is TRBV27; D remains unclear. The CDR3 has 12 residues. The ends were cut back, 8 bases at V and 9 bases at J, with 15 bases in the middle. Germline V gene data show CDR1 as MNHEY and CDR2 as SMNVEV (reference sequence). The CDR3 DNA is TGTGCCAGCGGTTCCGACGCGTTAACGCAGTATTTT. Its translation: CASGSDALTQYF.

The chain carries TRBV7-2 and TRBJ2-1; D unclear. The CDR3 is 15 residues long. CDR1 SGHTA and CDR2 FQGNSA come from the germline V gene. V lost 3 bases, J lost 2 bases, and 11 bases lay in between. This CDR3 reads CASSFSGSPYNEQFF. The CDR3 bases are TGTGCCAGCAGCTTCTCGGGCTCGCCCTACAATGAGCAGTTCTTC.

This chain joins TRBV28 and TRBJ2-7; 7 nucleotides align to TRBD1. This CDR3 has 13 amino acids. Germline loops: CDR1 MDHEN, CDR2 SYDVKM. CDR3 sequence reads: CATTGAHSYEQYF. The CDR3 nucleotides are TGTGCTACTACAGGGGCTCACTCCTACGAGCAGTACTTC.

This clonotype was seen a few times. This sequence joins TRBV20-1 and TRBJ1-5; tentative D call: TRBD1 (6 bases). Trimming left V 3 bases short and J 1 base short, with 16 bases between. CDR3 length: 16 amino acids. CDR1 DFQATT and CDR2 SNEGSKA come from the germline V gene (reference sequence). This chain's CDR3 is CSASGAFGTSNQPQHF. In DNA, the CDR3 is TGCAGTGCTAGTGGGGCTTTCGGGACAAGCAATCAGCCCCAGCATTTT.

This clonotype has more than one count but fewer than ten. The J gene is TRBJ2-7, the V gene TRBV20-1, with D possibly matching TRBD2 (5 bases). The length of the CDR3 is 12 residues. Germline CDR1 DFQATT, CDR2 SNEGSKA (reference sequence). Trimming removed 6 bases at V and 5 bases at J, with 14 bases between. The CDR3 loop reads CSAPAGIDEQYF. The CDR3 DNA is TGCAGTGCCCCCGCCGGGATTGACGAGCAGTACTTC.

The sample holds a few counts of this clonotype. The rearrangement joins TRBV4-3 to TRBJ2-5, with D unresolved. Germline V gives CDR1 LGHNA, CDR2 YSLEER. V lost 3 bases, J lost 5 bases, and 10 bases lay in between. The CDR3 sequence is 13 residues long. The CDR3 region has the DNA TGCGCCAGCAGCCAGGCCAGGTCCGAGACCCAGTACTTC. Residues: CASSQARSETQYF.

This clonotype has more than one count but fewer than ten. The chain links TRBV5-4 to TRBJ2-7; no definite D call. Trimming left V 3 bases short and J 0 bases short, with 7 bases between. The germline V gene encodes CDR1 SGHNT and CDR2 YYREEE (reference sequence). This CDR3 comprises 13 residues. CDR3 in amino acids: CASSSFSSYEQYF. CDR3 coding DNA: TGTGCCAGCAGCTCTTTCAGCTCCTACGAGCAGTACTTC.

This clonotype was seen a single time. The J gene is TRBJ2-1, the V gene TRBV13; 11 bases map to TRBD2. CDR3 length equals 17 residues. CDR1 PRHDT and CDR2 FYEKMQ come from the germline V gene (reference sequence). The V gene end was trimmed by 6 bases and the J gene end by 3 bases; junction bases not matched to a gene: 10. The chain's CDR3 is CASRDPSGGPFYNEQFF. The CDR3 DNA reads TGTGCCAGCAGGGACCCTAGCGGGGGGCCCTTCTACAATGAGCAGTTCTTC.

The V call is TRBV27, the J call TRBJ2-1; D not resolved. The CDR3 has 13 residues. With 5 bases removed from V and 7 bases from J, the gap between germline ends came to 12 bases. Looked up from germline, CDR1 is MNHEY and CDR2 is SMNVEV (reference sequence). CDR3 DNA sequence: TGTGCCAGCAGTGTTGGGGTAGGGAATGAGCAGTTCTTC. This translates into CASSVGVGNEQFF.

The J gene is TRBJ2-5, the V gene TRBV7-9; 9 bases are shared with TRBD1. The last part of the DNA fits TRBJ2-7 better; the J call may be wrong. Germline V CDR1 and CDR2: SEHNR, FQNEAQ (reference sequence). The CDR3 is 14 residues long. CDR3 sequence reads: CASSLPGTGFEQYF. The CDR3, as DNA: TGTGCCAGCAGCCTTCCCGGGACAGGGTTCGAGCAGTACTTC.

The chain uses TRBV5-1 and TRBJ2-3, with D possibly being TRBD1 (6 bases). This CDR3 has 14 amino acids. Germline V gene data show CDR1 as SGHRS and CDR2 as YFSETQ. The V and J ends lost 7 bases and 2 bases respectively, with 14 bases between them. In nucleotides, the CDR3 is TGCGCCAGCGGGGCGGCAGGGGACACAGATACGCAGTATTTT. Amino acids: CASGAAGDTDTQYF.

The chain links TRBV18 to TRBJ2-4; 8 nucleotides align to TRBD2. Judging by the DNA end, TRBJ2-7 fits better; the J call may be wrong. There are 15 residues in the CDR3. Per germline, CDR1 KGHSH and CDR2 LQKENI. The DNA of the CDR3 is TGTGCCAGCTCACGCTCGGGACTAGATCCCTACGAGCAGTACTTC. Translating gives CASSRSGLDPYEQYF.

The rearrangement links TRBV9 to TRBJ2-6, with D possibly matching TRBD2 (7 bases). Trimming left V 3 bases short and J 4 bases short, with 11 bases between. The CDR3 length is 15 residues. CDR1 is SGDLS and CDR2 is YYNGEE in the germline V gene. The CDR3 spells CASSDRDYGANVLTF. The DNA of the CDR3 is TGTGCCAGCAGCGACAGGGACTACGGGGCCAACGTCCTGACTTTC. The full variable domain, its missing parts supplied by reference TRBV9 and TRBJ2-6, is DSGVTQTPKHLITATGQRVTLRCSPRSGDLSVYWYQQSLDQGLQFLIQYYNGEERAKGNILERFSAQQFPDLHSELNLSSLELGDSALYFCASSDRDYGANVLTFGAGSRLTVL.

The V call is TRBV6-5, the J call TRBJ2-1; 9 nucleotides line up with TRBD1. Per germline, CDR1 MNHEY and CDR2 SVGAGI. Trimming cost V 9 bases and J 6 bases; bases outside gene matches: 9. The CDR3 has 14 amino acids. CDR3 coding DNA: TGTGCCAGTCACGGACAGGGGTTAGCCAATGAGCAGTTCTTC. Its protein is CASHGQGLANEQFF.

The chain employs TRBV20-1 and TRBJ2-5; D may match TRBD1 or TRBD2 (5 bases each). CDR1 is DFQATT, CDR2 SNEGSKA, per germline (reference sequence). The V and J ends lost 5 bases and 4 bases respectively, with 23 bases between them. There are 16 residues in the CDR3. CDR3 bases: TGCAGTGCTGACTCATGGGGCCGAGGGGTGGGAGAGACCCAGTACTTC. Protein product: CSADSWGRGVGETQYF.

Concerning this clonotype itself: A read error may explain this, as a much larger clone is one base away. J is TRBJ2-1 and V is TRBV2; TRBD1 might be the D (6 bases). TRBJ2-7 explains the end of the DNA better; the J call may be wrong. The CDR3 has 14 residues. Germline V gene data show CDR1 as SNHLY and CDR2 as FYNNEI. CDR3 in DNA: TGTGCCAGCAGCCCTCCGGACAGTTACAATGAGCAGTACTTC. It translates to CASSPPDSYNEQYF.